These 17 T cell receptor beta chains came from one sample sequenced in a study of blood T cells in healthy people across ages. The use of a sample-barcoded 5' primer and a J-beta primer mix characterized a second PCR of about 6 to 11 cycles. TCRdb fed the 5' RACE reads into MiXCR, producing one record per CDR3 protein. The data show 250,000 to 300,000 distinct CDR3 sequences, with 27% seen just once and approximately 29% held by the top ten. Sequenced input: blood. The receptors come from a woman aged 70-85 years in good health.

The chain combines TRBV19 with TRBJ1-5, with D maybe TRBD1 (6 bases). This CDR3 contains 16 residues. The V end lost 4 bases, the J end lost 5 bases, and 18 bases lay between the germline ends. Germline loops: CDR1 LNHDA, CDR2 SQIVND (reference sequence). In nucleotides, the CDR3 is TGTGCCAGTAGTAAGGGACCCGCGGGGGGGCATCAGCCCCAGCATTTT. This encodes CASSKGPAGGHQPQHF.

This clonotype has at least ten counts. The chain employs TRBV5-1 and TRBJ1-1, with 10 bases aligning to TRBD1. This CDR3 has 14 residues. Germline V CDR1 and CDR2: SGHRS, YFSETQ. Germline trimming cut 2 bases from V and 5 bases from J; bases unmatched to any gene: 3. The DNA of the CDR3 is TGCGCCAGCAGCTTCGGACAGGGGGGTACTGAAGCTTTCTTT. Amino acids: CASSFGQGGTEAFF.

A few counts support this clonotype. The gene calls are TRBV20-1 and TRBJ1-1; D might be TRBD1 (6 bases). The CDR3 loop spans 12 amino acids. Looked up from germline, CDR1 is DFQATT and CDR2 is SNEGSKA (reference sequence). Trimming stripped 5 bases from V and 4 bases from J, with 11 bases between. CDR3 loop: CSARGQSTEAFF. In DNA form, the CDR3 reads TGCAGTGCTCGGGGACAATCCACTGAAGCTTTCTTT.

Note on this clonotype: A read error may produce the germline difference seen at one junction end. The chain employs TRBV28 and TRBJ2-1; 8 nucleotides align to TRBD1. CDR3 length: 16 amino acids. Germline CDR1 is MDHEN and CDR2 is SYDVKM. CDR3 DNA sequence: TGTGCCAGCAGTCCCGGGACAGGAGTGGGGGGCAATAAGCAGTTCTTC. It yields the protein CASSPGTGVGGNKQFF.

The CDR3, as DNA: TGCGCCAGCAGCTTGGAAAGCGGGGGGGCCAACAATGAGCAGTTCTTC. Amino acids: CASSLESGGANNEQFF. The chain employs TRBV5-1 and TRBJ2-1, with TRBD2 matching over 10 bases. The CDR3 totals 16 residues. Trimming cost V 0 bases and J 5 bases; bases outside gene matches: 5. Germline CDR1 reads SGHRS; CDR2 reads YFSETQ.

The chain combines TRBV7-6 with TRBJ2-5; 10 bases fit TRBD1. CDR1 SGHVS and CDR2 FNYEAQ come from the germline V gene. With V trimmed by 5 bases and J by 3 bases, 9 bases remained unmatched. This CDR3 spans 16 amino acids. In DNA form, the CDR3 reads TGTGCCAGCAGCCTGATGGGGACAGGGGTCGAAGAGACCCAGTACTTC. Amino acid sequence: CASSLMGTGVEETQYF.

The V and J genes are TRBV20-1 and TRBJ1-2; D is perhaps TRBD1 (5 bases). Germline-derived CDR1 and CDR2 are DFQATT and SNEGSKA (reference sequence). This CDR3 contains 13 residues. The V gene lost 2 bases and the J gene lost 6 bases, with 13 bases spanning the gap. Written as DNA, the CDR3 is TGCAGTGCTAGACAGGGCGTTACCAATGGCTACACCTTC. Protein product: CSARQGVTNGYTF.

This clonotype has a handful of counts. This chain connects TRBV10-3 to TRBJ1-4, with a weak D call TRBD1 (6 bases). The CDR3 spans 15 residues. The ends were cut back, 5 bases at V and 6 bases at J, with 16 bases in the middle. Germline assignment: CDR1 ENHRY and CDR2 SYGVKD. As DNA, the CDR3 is TGTGCCATCAGTAACAGGGTGGGAGATGATGAAAAACTGTTTTTT. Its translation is CAISNRVGDDEKLFF.

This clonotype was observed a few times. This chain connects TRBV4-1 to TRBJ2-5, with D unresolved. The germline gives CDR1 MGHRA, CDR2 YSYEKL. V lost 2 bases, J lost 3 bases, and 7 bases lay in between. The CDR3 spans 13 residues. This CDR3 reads CASSQSPKETQYF. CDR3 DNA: TGCGCCAGCAGCCAATCTCCGAAAGAGACCCAGTACTTC.

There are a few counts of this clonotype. CDR3 sequence: CASSRQGSLNYGYTF. The CDR3 DNA reads as TGTGCCAGCAGCCGACAGGGGTCTCTTAACTATGGCTACACCTTC. The chain carries TRBV7-9 and TRBJ1-2, with 8 bases that match TRBD1. This CDR3 region has 15 residues. V trimming: 5 bases; J trimming: 1 base; junction bases outside the gene matches: 6. Germline loops: CDR1 SEHNR, CDR2 FQNEAQ (reference sequence).

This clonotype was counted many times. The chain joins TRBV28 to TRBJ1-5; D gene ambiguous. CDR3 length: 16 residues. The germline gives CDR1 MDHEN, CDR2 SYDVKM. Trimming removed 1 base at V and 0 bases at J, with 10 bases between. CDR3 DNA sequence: TGTGCCAGCAGTTTATCCTACACCATTAGCAATCAGCCCCAGCATTTT. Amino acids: CASSLSYTISNQPQHF.

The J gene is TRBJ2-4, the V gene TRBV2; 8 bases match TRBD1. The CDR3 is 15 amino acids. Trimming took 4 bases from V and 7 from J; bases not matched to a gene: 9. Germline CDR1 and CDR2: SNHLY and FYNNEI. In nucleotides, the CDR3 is TGTGCCAGCAGTGGAGGACAGGGAGATGTGAACATTCAGTACTTC. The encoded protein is CASSGGQGDVNIQYF. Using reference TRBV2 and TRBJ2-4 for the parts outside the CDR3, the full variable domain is EPEVTQTPSHQVTQMGQEVILRCVPISNHLYFYWYRQILGQKVEFLVSFYNNEISEKSEIFDDQFSVERPDGSNFTLKIRSTKLEDSAMYFCASSGGQGDVNIQYFGAGTRLSVL.

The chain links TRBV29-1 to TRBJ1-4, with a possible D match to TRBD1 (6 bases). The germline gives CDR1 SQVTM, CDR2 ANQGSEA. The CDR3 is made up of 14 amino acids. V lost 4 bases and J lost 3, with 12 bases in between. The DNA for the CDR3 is TGCAGCGTTGTAGGGGGGGAGGCTAATGAAAAACTGTTTTTT. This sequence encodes CSVVGGEANEKLFF.

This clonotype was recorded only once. The CDR3 sequence: CASSLRLEGTQYF. CDR3 bases: TGTGCCAGCAGCTTAAGGCTCGAAGGGACCCAGTACTTC. This chain connects TRBV7-9 to TRBJ2-5, with unresolved D. Trimming removed 2 bases from V and 7 bases from J, with 11 bases in between. Germline lookup yields CDR1 SEHNR and CDR2 FQNEAQ (reference sequence). The CDR3 loop spans 13 amino acids.

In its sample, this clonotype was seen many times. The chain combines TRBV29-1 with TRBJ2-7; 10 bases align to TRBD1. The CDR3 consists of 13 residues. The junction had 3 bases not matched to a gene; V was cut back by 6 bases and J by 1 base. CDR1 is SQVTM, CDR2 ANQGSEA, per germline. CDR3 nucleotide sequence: TGCAGCGTGCGGACAGGGGGTTCCTACGAGCAGTACTTC. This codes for CSVRTGGSYEQYF.

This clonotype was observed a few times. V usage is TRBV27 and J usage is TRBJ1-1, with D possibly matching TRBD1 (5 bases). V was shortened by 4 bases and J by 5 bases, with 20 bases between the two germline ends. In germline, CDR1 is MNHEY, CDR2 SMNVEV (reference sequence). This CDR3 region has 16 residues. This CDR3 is CASSSALGSGGTEAFF. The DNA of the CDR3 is TGTGCCAGCAGTTCAGCTCTTGGATCCGGGGGGACTGAAGCTTTCTTT.

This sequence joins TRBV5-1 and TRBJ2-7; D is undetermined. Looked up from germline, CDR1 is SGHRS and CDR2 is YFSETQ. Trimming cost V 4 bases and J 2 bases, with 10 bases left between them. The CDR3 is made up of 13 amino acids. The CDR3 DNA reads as TGCGCCAGCAGCCAACTCTCCGCCTACGAGCAGTACTTC. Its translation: CASSQLSAYEQYF.